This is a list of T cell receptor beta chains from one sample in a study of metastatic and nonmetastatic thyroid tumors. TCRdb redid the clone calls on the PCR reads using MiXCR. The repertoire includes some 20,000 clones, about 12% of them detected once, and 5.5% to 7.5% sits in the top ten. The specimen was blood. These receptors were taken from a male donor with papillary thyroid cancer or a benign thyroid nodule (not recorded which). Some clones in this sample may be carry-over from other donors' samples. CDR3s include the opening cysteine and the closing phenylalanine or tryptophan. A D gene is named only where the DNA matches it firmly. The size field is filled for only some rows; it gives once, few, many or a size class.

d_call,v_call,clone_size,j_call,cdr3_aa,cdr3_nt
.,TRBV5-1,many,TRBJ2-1,CASSPSGDSSYNEQFF,TGCGCCAGCAGCCCCTCCGGAGACAGCTCCTACAATGAGCAGTTCTTC
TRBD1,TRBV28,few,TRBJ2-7,CASTYRVRGYEQYF,TGTGCCAGCACCTATCGGGTCAGGGGGTACGAGCAGTACTTC
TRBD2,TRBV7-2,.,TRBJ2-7,CASSSRLAGNEQYF,TGTGCCAGCAGCTCCCGACTAGCGGGAAACGAGCAGTACTTC
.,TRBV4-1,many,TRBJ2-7,CASSQPAGTYEQYF,TGCGCCAGCAGCCAACCTGCGGGGACCTACGAGCAGTACTTC
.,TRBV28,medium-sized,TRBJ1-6,CASSLKNSPLHF,TGTGCCAGCAGTTTAAAGAACTCACCCCTCCACTTT
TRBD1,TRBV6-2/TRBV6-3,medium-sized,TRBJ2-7,CASSLIGTGRYEQYF,TGTGCCAGCAGCCTCATTGGGACAGGACGCTACGAGCAGTACTTC
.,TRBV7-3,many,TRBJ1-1,CASSSAANTEAFF,TGTGCCAGCAGCTCCGCAGCGAACACTGAAGCTTTCTTT
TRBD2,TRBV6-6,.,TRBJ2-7,CASSYSLAGGQYF,TGTGCCAGCAGTTACTCCTTAGCGGGAGGGCAGTACTTC
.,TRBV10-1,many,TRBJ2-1,CASSAGTQEQFF,TGCGCCAGCAGTGCGGGGACGCAGGAGCAGTTCTTC
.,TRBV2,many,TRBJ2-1,CASPPKAGSSYNEQFF,TGTGCCAGCCCCCCTAAGGCAGGGAGCTCCTACAATGAGCAGTTCTTC
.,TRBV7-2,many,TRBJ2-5,CASSLDRKTQYF,TGTGCCAGCAGCTTAGACCGAAAGACCCAGTACTTC
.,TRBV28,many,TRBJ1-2,CASSSPPGSRSGYTF,TGTGCCAGCAGTTCTCCCCCCGGGTCTCGGAGCGGCTACACCTTC
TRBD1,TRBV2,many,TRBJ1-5,CASSGTGGANYQPQHF,TGTGCCAGCAGCGGGACAGGGGGCGCAAATTATCAGCCCCAGCATTTT